The 12 T cell receptor beta chains below come from one sample, sequenced in a study of blood T cell repertoires in COVID-19. Clones were read by immunoSEQ multiplex PCR, and TCRdb kept only the in-frame ones, dropping some. The sample holds about 310,000 clones; roughly 85% are singletons and the top ten take more than 2%. The sequenced sample consisted of PBMCs or T cells enriched from blood (not recorded which). The receptor set was obtained from a man aged 25-45 years who had recovered from COVID-19.

The V gene is TRBV6-1, the J gene TRBJ1-2; the D is unclear. The CDR3 is 15 residues long. Trimming stripped 2 bases from V and 0 bases from J, with 10 bases between. Per the germline V gene, CDR1 is MNHNS and CDR2 is SASEGT. The CDR3 nucleotides are TGTGCCAGCAGTGAAAGCACAGTAGCTAACTATGGCTACACCTTC. Translation: CASSESTVANYGYTF.

The V and J genes are TRBV6-1 and TRBJ1-2; D possibly corresponds to TRBD1 (5 bases). Looked up from germline, CDR1 is MNHNS and CDR2 is SASEGT. Trimming removed 2 bases at V and 4 bases at J, with 8 bases between. The CDR3 contains 13 residues. CDR3 bases: TGTGCCAGCAGTGAACCCGGGGGCTATGGCTACACCTTC. Encoded protein: CASSEPGGYGYTF.

This rearrangement joins TRBV3-1 (or the pseudogene TRBV3-2) to TRBJ1-4, with TRBD1 identical over 12 bases. Trimming cost V 3 bases and J 2 bases; bases outside gene matches: 1. CDR1 and CDR2 from the germline V gene are LGHDT and YNNKEL (reference sequence). The CDR3 has 16 amino acids. CDR3 sequence reads: CASSQGTGGTNEKLFF. The CDR3 nucleotides read TGTGCCAGCAGCCAGGGGACAGGGGGCACTAATGAAAAACTGTTTTTT.

The chain links TRBV6-5 to TRBJ1-2, with 8 bases matching TRBD1. The CDR3 contains 12 residues. V lost 6 bases, J lost 5 bases, and 2 bases stayed unmatched. The germline CDR1 and CDR2 sequences are MNHEY and SVGAGI. CDR3 sequence (DNA): TGTGCCAGCAGCCAGGGGGCGTATGGCTACACCTTC. It specifies CASSQGAYGYTF.

Remarks on this clone: A junction end diverges from the germline sequence, so it may reflect a read error. The CDR3 protein is CASSPDRSYNEQFF. CDR3 DNA sequence: TGTGCTAGCAGCCCAGACAGGTCCTACAATGAGCAGTTCTTC. The chain joins TRBV7-7 to TRBJ2-1, with TRBD1 as a possible D gene (6 bases). The CDR3 length is 14 residues. Germline lookup yields CDR1 SSHAT and CDR2 FNYEAQ (reference sequence).

This rearrangement joins TRBV12-5 to TRBJ2-3, with TRBD2 matching 10 bases. The CDR3 sequence is 13 residues long. The germline gives CDR1 LGHNT, CDR2 FRNRAP. Trimming cost V 9 bases and J 5 bases; bases outside gene matches: 5. The chain's CDR3 is CASERGGRDTQYF. CDR3 sequence (DNA): TGTGCTAGCGAGCGGGGGGGCCGAGATACGCAGTATTTT.

V and J are TRBV2 and TRBJ1-6; 7 bases map to TRBD1. The J segment lost 0 bases and the V segment lost 5 bases, leaving 4 bases of the junction unmatched. The CDR3 covers 16 residues. CDR1 is SNHLY and CDR2 is FYNNEI in the germline V gene. CDR3 protein: CASSSGGSSYNSPLHF. CDR3 nucleotide sequence: TGTGCCAGCAGTTCAGGGGGGAGCTCCTATAATTCACCCCTCCACTTT.

The chain recombines TRBV9 with TRBJ2-7; the match to TRBD2 covers 8 bases. The V segment lost 4 bases and the J segment 5 bases; nucleotides outside the gene matches: 11. Germline V gene lookup returns CDR1 SGDLS and CDR2 YYNGEE. The length of the CDR3 is 15 residues. The CDR3 DNA is TGTGCCAGCAGCCCCACGGGGGGGGTGAGCGACGAGCAGTACTTC. Protein product: CASSPTGGVSDEQYF.

V usage is TRBV29-1 and J usage is TRBJ2-5; the D gene is possibly TRBD1 (6 bases). Between the trimmed V and J ends, which lost 4 bases and 3 bases, there was a span of 9 bases. This CDR3 contains 12 residues. Germline values: CDR1 SQVTM, CDR2 ANQGSEA. CDR3 in amino acids: CSVGGHEETQYF. In nucleotides, the CDR3 is TGCAGCGTTGGGGGGCATGAAGAGACCCAGTACTTC.

The chain joins TRBV5-5 to TRBJ1-2; 7 bases line up with TRBD1. Losses at the gene ends were 2 bases for V and 8 bases for J; bases not matched to a gene: 12. The germline CDR1 and CDR2 sequences are SGHKS and YYEKEE (reference sequence). The CDR3 has 15 amino acids. CDR3 loop: CASSFMTGRLYGYTF. In DNA, the CDR3 is TGTGCCAGCAGCTTCATGACAGGGAGGTTGTACGGCTACACCTTC.

The rearrangement uses TRBV5-1 and TRBJ2-1; 14 nucleotides match TRBD2. The trim removed 2 bases at V and 2 bases at J, leaving 6 bases unmatched. The CDR3 loop spans 18 amino acids. Germline V gene lookup returns CDR1 SGHRS and CDR2 YFSETQ. DNA of the CDR3: TGCGCCAGCAGCTTTGGACTAGCGGGGGGTCTCACCTACAATGAGCAGTTCTTC. Protein sequence: CASSFGLAGGLTYNEQFF.

The chain employs TRBV25-1 and TRBJ2-1; 9 bases are shared with TRBD1. This CDR3 spans 18 amino acids. The ends lost 1 base at V and 5 bases at J; junction bases unmatched: 12. Germline assignment: CDR1 MGHDK and CDR2 SYGVNS. CDR3 DNA: TGTGCCAGCAGTGAATTTCGACAGGGACAGGGAAGAGACAATGAGCAGTTCTTC. This gives the protein CASSEFRQGQGRDNEQFF.